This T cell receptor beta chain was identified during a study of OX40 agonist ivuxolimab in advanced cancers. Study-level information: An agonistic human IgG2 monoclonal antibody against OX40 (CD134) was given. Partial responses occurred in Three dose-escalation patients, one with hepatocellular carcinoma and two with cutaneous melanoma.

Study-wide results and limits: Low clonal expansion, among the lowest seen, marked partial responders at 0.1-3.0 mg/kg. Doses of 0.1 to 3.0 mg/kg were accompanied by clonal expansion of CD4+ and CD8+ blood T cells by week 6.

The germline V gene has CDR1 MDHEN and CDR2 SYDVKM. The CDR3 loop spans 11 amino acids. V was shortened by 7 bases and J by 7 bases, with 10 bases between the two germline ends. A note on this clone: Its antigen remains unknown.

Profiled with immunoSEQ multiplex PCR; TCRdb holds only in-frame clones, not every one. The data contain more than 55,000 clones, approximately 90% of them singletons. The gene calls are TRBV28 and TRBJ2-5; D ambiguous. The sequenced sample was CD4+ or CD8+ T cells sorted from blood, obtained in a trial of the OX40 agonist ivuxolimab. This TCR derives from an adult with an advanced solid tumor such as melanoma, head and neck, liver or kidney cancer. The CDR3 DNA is TGTGCCAGCACCTCTGTGGGGACCCAGTACTTC. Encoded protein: CASTSVGTQYF.